This T cell receptor (beta chain) comes out of a study of vaccination effects on CD4 cells after COVID-19. The overall study: The vaccine given was either BNT162b2 or mRNA-1273, in two doses. Notes on the study in general: Late after vaccination, infection- and vaccine-induced clones showed marked clonal contraction.

Before any sequencing was done, the ViraFEST assay used viral peptide pools to expand antigen-specific CD4+ T cells. CD4+ T cells were isolated after 10 days of culture. Having tested negative for nucleocapsid antibodies, the vaccine recipients showed no prior SARS-CoV-2 infection. The germline gives CDR1 SGDLS, CDR2 YYNGEE. The CDR3 totals 11 residues. V was pared by 2 bases and J by 4 bases, with 2 bases between. Repertoires were generated with immunoSEQ multiplex PCR, while TCRdb's copy carries only in-frame clones and drops some. The table records about 63,000 clones, roughly 80% of them present only once. A single count supports this clone. Its antigen is as yet unknown.

Sequencing used CD4+ T cells from PBMCs cultured with HCoV-OC43 spike peptides, obtained before COVID-19 vaccination. Subset of the sample: HCoV-OC43 spike overlapping peptide pool stimulation. The V and J genes are TRBV9 and TRBJ2-3; D gene unclear. The TCR originated in a human donor who received a COVID-19 vaccine. The CDR3 sequence is CASSVADTQYF. In nucleotides, the CDR3 is TGTGCCAGCAGCGTGGCAGATACGCAGTATTTT. Filled out from reference TRBV9 and TRBJ2-3, the complete variable domain reads DSGVTQTPKHLITATGQRVTLRCSPRSGDLSVYWYQQSLDQGLQFLIQYYNGEERAKGNILERFSAQQFPDLHSELNLSSLELGDSALYFCASSVADTQYFGPGTRLTVL.